The 2 T cell receptor beta chains given below trace back to one sample, sequenced in a study of T cell repertoires in cytomegalovirus infection. These TCRs are of unknown antigen specificity. TCRdb itself ran the reads through MiXCR, one entry per CDR3 protein. The sample lists over 100,000 distinct CDR3 sequences; around 30% were seen once. Sample: CD8+ T cells from cultured PBMCs, taken from culture after CMV antigen stimulation. These receptors came from a human donor in good health (CMV status not recorded). Some clones in this sample may be carry-over from other donors' samples.

This clonotype came up many times. The chain has TRBV12-3 or TRBV12-4 and TRBJ2-4; unclear D gene. The length of the CDR3 is 14 residues. The V gene lost 4 bases and the J gene lost 8 bases, with 15 bases spanning the gap. The DNA of the CDR3 is TGTGCCAGCAGTTCGGGTAGCTTGGGCCACATTCAGTACTTC. Its translation: CASSSGSLGHIQYF.

The chain has TRBV7-8 and TRBJ2-5; no definite D call. Trimming took 2 bases from V and 2 from J, leaving 9 bases between them. CDR1 and CDR2 from the germline V gene are SGHVS and FQNEAQ. This CDR3 region has 14 residues. The CDR3 sequence: CASSLRLEQETQYF. The CDR3 region has the DNA TGTGCCAGCAGCTTACGATTAGAACAAGAGACCCAGTACTTC. Looking up the rest from reference TRBV7-8 and TRBJ2-5 gives the full variable domain: GAGVSQSPRYKVAKRGQDVALRCDPISGHVSLFWYQQALGQGPEFLTYFQNEAQLDKSGLPSDRFFAERPEGSVSTLKIQRTQQEDSAVYLCASSLRLEQETQYFGPGTRLLVL.